The T cell receptor beta chain under discussion was sequenced for a study of T cell responses to AZD1222 COVID-19 vaccine. Here immunoSEQ multiplex PCR was the method, and the copy in TCRdb shows in-frame clones only, minus some. The data show some 130,000 clones, approximately 88% seen once. General observations from the study: Without day 14 samples, only post-peak T cell repertoires were studied. The donor cohort was predominantly white British with a female majority, and clonal diversity may have been underestimated.

Germline CDR1 reads SGHVS; CDR2 reads FQNEAQ. J lost 6 bases, V lost 5 bases, and 10 bases had no gene match. This CDR3 is 15 amino acids long. Only one count was recorded for this clone. As yet, its antigen is unknown. This receptor was obtained from an adult in good health. The sample was peripheral blood, taken on day 0 of AZD1222 vaccination. J is TRBJ2-7 and V is TRBV7-8, with 10 bases aligning to TRBD2. The CDR3 bases are TGTGCCAGCAGCCCCAGAGCGGGGGGGCCGGGCGAGCAGTACTTC. Translated: CASSPRAGGPGEQYF.